Below, 15 T cell receptor beta chains from the same sample are listed, as sequenced in a study of blood T cell repertoires in COVID-19. Profiled with immunoSEQ multiplex PCR; TCRdb holds only in-frame clones, not every one. This sample has 290,000 or so clones, with around 83% found just once. Sequencing was carried out using PBMCs or T cells enriched from blood (not recorded which). The receptor source for this set is a man aged 40-49 years who had been exposed to COVID-19.

The chain combines TRBV14 with TRBJ1-1; unclear D gene. The ends were cut back, 4 bases at V and 0 bases at J, with 12 bases in the middle. The CDR3 has 15 amino acids. Germline CDR1 SGHDN, CDR2 FVKESK. The CDR3 DNA sequence: TGTGCCAGCAGCCCTAGGTTACCTCTGAACACTGAAGCTTTCTTT. This encodes CASSPRLPLNTEAFF.

The chain combines TRBV19 with TRBJ2-1; 10 bases are a match to TRBD2. In germline, CDR1 is LNHDA, CDR2 SQIVND (reference sequence). V trimming: 3 bases; J trimming: 8 bases; junction bases outside the gene matches: 4. The CDR3 is 14 amino acids. CDR3 DNA: TGTGCCAGTAGTATCGGAGCGGGAGGGGATGAGCAGTTCTTC. This codes for CASSIGAGGDEQFF.

The genes are TRBV7-6 and TRBJ1-2, with TRBD1 as a possible D gene (5 bases). The V end was cut by 0 bases, the J end by 8 bases, with 16 bases between. CDR1 is SGHVS and CDR2 is FNYEAQ in the germline V gene. The CDR3 contains 15 residues. In DNA, the CDR3 is TGTGCCAGCAGCTTAGCCCCCTCAGGGACTATCGGCTACACCTTC. It is translated as CASSLAPSGTIGYTF.

The chain uses TRBV6-6 and TRBJ2-1; 8 bases line up with TRBD2. V lost 5 bases and J lost 14; bases outside the gene matches: 8. Germline CDR1 is MNHNY and CDR2 is SVGAGI (reference sequence). The CDR3 sequence is 12 residues long. CDR3 nucleotides: TGTGCCAGCAGTAGCCGGACTAGCTTGGAGTTCTTC. Encoded protein: CASSSRTSLEFF.

This chain uses TRBV7-9 with TRBJ2-5; 9 bases map to TRBD2. V lost 6 bases and J lost 12; bases outside the gene matches: 8. The CDR3 spans 12 residues. Germline V gene data show CDR1 as SEHNR and CDR2 as FQNEAQ (reference sequence). The CDR3 reads CASSSGSRGKYF. In nucleotides, the CDR3 is TGTGCCAGCAGTAGCGGGAGTCGGGGCAAGTACTTC.

V and J are TRBV19 and TRBJ2-7, with TRBD2 as a possible D gene (6 bases). Trimming removed 3 bases from V and 6 bases from J, with 24 bases in between. The CDR3 sequence is 17 residues long. Germline V gives CDR1 LNHDA, CDR2 SQIVND (reference sequence). The CDR3 reads CASSISLWREIRGEQYF. The CDR3 DNA reads as TGTGCCAGTAGTATCTCTTTATGGAGGGAAATCCGCGGCGAGCAGTACTTC.

Remarks on this clone: The sample carries other DNA sequences with the same CDR3. The genes are TRBV30 and TRBJ1-2; D is undetermined. The CDR3 consists of 13 residues. Looked up from germline, CDR1 is GTSNPN and CDR2 is SVGIG (reference sequence). The germline V and J ends were trimmed by 0 bases and 0 bases, with 5 bases remaining between them. CDR3 residues: CAWSVGTNYGYTF. The CDR3 DNA reads TGTGCCTGGAGTGTTGGCACTAACTATGGCTACACCTTC.

The V and J genes are TRBV10-1 and TRBJ2-1, with 7 bases aligning to TRBD2. This CDR3 comprises 15 residues. J was trimmed by 0 bases and V by 6 bases; bases with no gene match: 5. CDR1 WNHNN and CDR2 SYGVQD come from the germline V gene (reference sequence). DNA of the CDR3: TGCGCCAGCAGCGCGAGCGGGACCTCCTACAATGAGCAGTTCTTC. Its translation: CASSASGTSYNEQFF.

The V and J genes are TRBV28 and TRBJ2-7; D is possibly TRBD1 (5 bases). This CDR3 region has 14 residues. CDR1 is MDHEN, CDR2 SYDVKM, per germline. Trimming took off 8 bases at V and 2 bases at J, with 16 bases between the two ends. CDR3 nucleotides: TGTGCCAGCGGCCCGGCAGGACAAACCTACGAGCAGTACTTC. Protein: CASGPAGQTYEQYF.

The chain carries TRBV5-1 and TRBJ1-6; D remains ambiguous. The CDR3 runs 14 residues. Germline V gene sequence: CDR1 SGHRS, CDR2 YFSETQ. Trimming took off 4 bases at V and 10 bases at J, with 15 bases between the two ends. In DNA, the CDR3 is TGCGCCAGCAGCAGGGAGGTCTTCCAATCACCCCTCCACTTT. Protein: CASSREVFQSPLHF.

The chain joins TRBV5-1 to TRBJ1-1; D perhaps matches TRBD1 (5 bases). The V end lost 2 bases, the J end lost 1 base, and 6 bases lay between the germline ends. From germline, CDR1 is SGHRS and CDR2 YFSETQ. This CDR3 has 13 residues. CDR3 residues: CASSFQGNTEAFF. The CDR3 DNA is TGCGCCAGCAGCTTTCAGGGGAACACTGAAGCTTTCTTT.

The chain couples TRBV3-1 (or the pseudogene TRBV3-2) to TRBJ1-2; possible D gene TRBD1, 6 bases. The CDR3 runs 15 residues. Trimming cost V 1 base and J 7 bases, with 16 bases left between them. Germline V gene lookup returns CDR1 LGHDT and CDR2 YNNKEL (reference sequence). CDR3 DNA: TGTGCCAGCAGCCAAGTTCTTCGGGGGGCGCTTGGCTACACCTTC. Amino acid sequence: CASSQVLRGALGYTF.

V and J are TRBV3-1 (or the pseudogene TRBV3-2) and TRBJ2-3; D is unresolved. Germline CDR1 reads LGHDT; CDR2 reads YNNKEL (reference sequence). The CDR3 contains 13 residues. Trimming removed 1 base from V and 6 bases from J, with 8 bases in between. CDR3 coding DNA: TGTGCCAGCAGCCAAGGGAGTATGGATACGCAGTATTTT. It translates to CASSQGSMDTQYF.

The chain is built from TRBV7-9 and TRBJ1-1; 11 nucleotides agree with TRBD1. There are 16 residues in the CDR3. Germline CDR1 is SEHNR and CDR2 is FQNEAQ (reference sequence). Trimming at V came to 6 bases and at J to 0 bases, leaving 6 bases not matched to a gene. CDR3 bases: TGTGCCAGCAGTCCAGGACAGGGGGCGATGAACACTGAAGCTTTCTTT. It yields the protein CASSPGQGAMNTEAFF.

Here the CDR3 reads CASSVGTGALLSMNTEAFF. As DNA, the CDR3 is TGTGCCAGCAGCGTCGGGACAGGAGCCCTTTTGTCCATGAACACTGAAGCTTTCTTT. The J gene is TRBJ1-1, the V gene TRBV9; 8 nucleotides agree with TRBD1. Germline lookup yields CDR1 SGDLS and CDR2 YYNGEE. The junction had 15 bases not matched to a gene; V was cut back by 2 bases and J by 0 bases. The CDR3 totals 19 residues.